These 13 T cell receptor beta chains share one sample of origin, sequenced in a study of a mutant IDH1 vaccine in newly diagnosed glioma. Stated time point: week 5, during vaccination. Alongside topical imiquimod, each dose of vaccine comprised 300 ug of mutant IDH1 20-mer peptide. TCRdb keeps only in-frame clones here, not all; method: immunoSEQ multiplex PCR. The sample has around 31,000 clones, around 60% seen once; the top ten hold 9.5% to 12%. These TCRs are of unknown antigen specificity. The source material was PBMCs, sampled from a glioma patient whose treatment included an IDH1 peptide vaccine. The source is a young woman with glioma.

The chain employs TRBV12-5 and TRBJ2-7, with 7 bases that match TRBD2. This CDR3 region has 14 residues. V lost 1 base, J lost 5 bases, and 5 bases stayed unmatched. Germline CDR1 LGHNT, CDR2 FRNRAP. CDR3 bases: TGTGCTAGTGGTTTGGGGGACTATCCCCACGAGCAGTACTTC. This codes for CASGLGDYPHEQYF.

The count of this clone is one. The rearrangement uses TRBV14 and TRBJ2-5; D not resolved. The CDR3 spans 15 residues. Germline lookup yields CDR1 SGHDN and CDR2 FVKESK. V dropped 0 bases and J dropped 5 bases, with 13 bases sitting between them. The CDR3 DNA reads as TGTGCCAGCAGCCAAGACGCGACCCCCTGGGAGACCCAGTACTTC. The encoded protein is CASSQDATPWETQYF.

This chain uses TRBV6-5 with TRBJ2-7; 8 bases align to TRBD1. This CDR3 has 15 amino acids. With 2 bases clipped from V and 0 bases from J, the junction kept 3 bases outside the gene matches. Germline V lookup: CDR1 MNHEY, CDR2 SVGAGI. The CDR3 coding sequence is TGTGCCAGCAGTTACGGTACAGGGGGCTCCTACGAGCAGTACTTC. It codes for CASSYGTGGSYEQYF.

The V call is TRBV7-9, the J call TRBJ2-7; TRBD1 might be the D (5 bases). The CDR3 totals 14 residues. The germline CDR1 and CDR2 sequences are SEHNR and FQNEAQ (reference sequence). The germline V and J ends were trimmed by 5 bases and 2 bases, with 13 bases remaining between them. The CDR3 sequence: CASSTTVTTYEQYF. CDR3 sequence (DNA): TGTGCCAGCAGCACGACAGTGACCACCTACGAGCAGTACTTC.

This clone occurred a few times. V gene TRBV2 combines with J gene TRBJ2-3; D is unclear. V gave up 4 bases and J gave up 4 bases, with 3 bases separating them. The CDR3 is made up of 11 amino acids. Germline loops: CDR1 SNHLY, CDR2 FYNNEI. CDR3 sequence: CASSVPDTQYF. Here the CDR3 DNA reads TGTGCCAGCAGTGTCCCAGATACGCAGTATTTT.

The V call is TRBV19, the J call TRBJ2-5; 7 bases map to TRBD2. This CDR3 comprises 14 residues. Germline values: CDR1 LNHDA, CDR2 SQIVND (reference sequence). Unmatched junction bases numbered 4, after V lost 4 bases and J lost 2 bases. The CDR3 nucleotides are TGTGCCAGTAGTAAGTCTAGCGGACAAGAGACCCAGTACTTC. It is translated as CASSKSSGQETQYF.

The chain has TRBV7-8 and TRBJ1-5, with D hard to call. Looked up from germline, CDR1 is SGHVS and CDR2 is FQNEAQ. The CDR3 is 13 amino acids. V was trimmed by 5 bases and J by 6 bases, leaving 11 bases between them. The CDR3 bases are TGTGCCAGCAGCCCCACCTCGATTCAGCCCCAGCATTTT. Translation gives CASSPTSIQPQHF.

The CDR3 nucleotides read TGTGCCAGCAGGAAGGATTCCTCCTACGAGCAGTACTTC. This encodes CASRKDSSYEQYF. V gene TRBV27 combines with J gene TRBJ2-7; D is unresolved. The CDR3 totals 13 residues. V gave up 6 bases and J gave up 0 bases, with 9 bases separating them. The germline CDR1 and CDR2 sequences are MNHEY and SMNVEV (reference sequence).

V is TRBV6-5 and J is TRBJ1-3; no definite D call. Germline CDR1 reads MNHEY; CDR2 reads SVGAGI. The CDR3 has 15 residues. V lost 4 bases, J lost 2 bases, and 12 bases lay in between. The CDR3 nucleotides read TGTGCCAGCAGTTCAACTCCGGCCCCTGGAAACACCATATATTTT. Amino acids: CASSSTPAPGNTIYF.

The V gene is TRBV2, the J gene TRBJ1-1, with 9 nucleotides matching TRBD1. Germline lookup yields CDR1 SNHLY and CDR2 FYNNEI. Trimming removed 6 bases from V and 1 base from J; junction bases left unmatched: 6. The CDR3 has 15 amino acids. Here the CDR3 reads CASREVQGANTEAFF. CDR3 DNA sequence: TGTGCCAGCAGGGAGGTACAGGGGGCGAACACTGAAGCTTTCTTT.

This clone turned up a few times. The gene calls are TRBV4-2 and TRBJ2-5; D is ambiguous. The length of the CDR3 is 16 residues. V lost 1 base to trimming and J lost 5 bases, with 17 bases between them. Per germline, CDR1 LGHNA and CDR2 YNFKEQ. CDR3 in amino acids: CASSQGAPDLRETQYF. Here the CDR3 DNA reads TGTGCCAGCAGCCAAGGGGCCCCAGACCTCCGGGAGACCCAGTACTTC.

The V call is TRBV4-3, the J call TRBJ2-5; 7 bases are a match to TRBD1. V trimming: 2 bases; J trimming: 9 bases; junction bases outside the gene matches: 6. CDR1 and CDR2 from the germline V gene are LGHNA and YSLEER. This CDR3 has 13 residues. The CDR3 DNA reads TGCGCCAGCAGCCAAAACAGGGGCGAGGCCCAGTACTTC. Protein product: CASSQNRGEAQYF.

This chain joins TRBV18 and TRBJ1-5; TRBD1 matches 7 bases. The V gene's germline CDR1 is KGHSH and CDR2 LQKENI. CDR3 size: 14 residues. The J segment lost 6 bases and the V segment lost 2 bases, leaving 4 bases of the junction unmatched. CDR3 nucleotide sequence: TGTGCCAGCTCACCAGGAGGGGGCACTCAGCCCCAGCATTTT. Its translation: CASSPGGGTQPQHF.